This T cell receptor beta chain was profiled in a study of CD8+ T cells in alopecia areata. Findings and caveats of the study: Tissue-resident alphabeta T cells belonging to normal skin likewise get sequenced within scalp specimens. Relative to mice, TCR sharing across patients was less clear, a difference possibly HLA-related.

Treatment defined: oral pan-JAK inhibitor, 5-10 mg twice daily. Peripheral blood samples and lesional scalp punch biopsies were obtained from alopecia areata patients. For this clone: Its specificity is not known.

In each case, RNA was isolated and then reverse transcribed into cDNA as the sequencing template. Assay used: immunoSEQ multiplex PCR; TCRdb lists only in-frame clones, some missing. The table includes 200,000 to 250,000 clones, around two fifths detected once. Germline assignment: CDR1 MNHEY and CDR2 SVGAGI. There are 15 residues in the CDR3. The germline V and J ends were trimmed by 0 bases and 3 bases, with 12 bases remaining between them. The V call is TRBV6-5, the J call TRBJ2-7, with D tentatively TRBD1 or TRBD2 (5 bases each). The source is a human donor with alopecia areata. This sample comprised CD4+ T cells sorted from blood, obtained around week 31, from a patient treated with tofacitinib. CDR3 in amino acids: CASSYSVTGGYEQYF. Written as DNA, the CDR3 is TGTGCCAGCAGTTACTCGGTAACTGGGGGCTACGAGCAGTACTTC.